This is a list of T cell receptor beta chains from one sample in a study of beta chain features in type 1 diabetes. The assay was immunoSEQ multiplex PCR, and TCRdb's table has in-frame clones only and misses some. The sample records about 25,000 clones, around 68% being singletons. The sequenced material came from stem cell memory CD4+ T cells from blood. These receptor sequences come from a woman aged 40 to 50 with type 1 diabetes. Both conserved end residues are part of each CDR3.

J gene: TRBJ1-4; V gene: TRBV7-9; CDR3 protein: CASSLSQGPNEKLFF
J gene: TRBJ2-7; V gene: TRBV10-3; CDR3 protein: CAISADFDEQYF
J gene: TRBJ2-2; V gene: TRBV7-2; CDR3 protein: CASSQGGTSAFTGELFF
J gene: TRBJ1-2; V gene: TRBV5-1; CDR3 protein: CASSELTGDSTYGYTF
J gene: TRBJ1-2; V gene: TRBV7-9; CDR3 protein: CASSPTQGDGYTF
J gene: TRBJ2-3; V gene: TRBV29-1; CDR3 protein: CSVGSGGPGDTQYF
J gene: TRBJ1-4; V gene: TRBV4-1; CDR3 protein: CASSFTGTGVEKLFF
J gene: TRBJ1-4; V gene: TRBV28; CDR3 protein: CASSEYDRGSSTNEKLFF
J gene: TRBJ1-1; V gene: TRBV4-2; CDR3 protein: CASSRPGTGDTEAFF
J gene: TRBJ2-3; V gene: TRBV10-3; CDR3 protein: CAISGTSVTLSTDTQYF
J gene: TRBJ1-1; V gene: TRBV6-6; CDR3 protein: CASSYSSGIGTEAFF
J gene: TRBJ2-5; V gene: TRBV27; CDR3 protein: CASTPRGGLPVETQYF
J gene: TRBJ1-5; V gene: TRBV5-1; CDR3 protein: CASSFQGMGQPQHF
J gene: TRBJ2-7; V gene: TRBV11-2; CDR3 protein: CASSRPGSSYEQYF
J gene: TRBJ2-5; V gene: TRBV4-2; CDR3 protein: CASSLAPGTQYF
J gene: TRBJ1-2; V gene: TRBV6-5; CDR3 protein: CASSHDRVNYGYTF
J gene: TRBJ2-7; V gene: TRBV5-4; CDR3 protein: CASSLPGQSSYEQYF
J gene: TRBJ1-2; V gene: TRBV7-3; CDR3 protein: CASSPRGGEGYGYTF
J gene: TRBJ1-2; V gene: TRBV7-9; CDR3 protein: CASSPDTYGYTF
J gene: TRBJ2-7; V gene: TRBV5-8; CDR3 protein: CASSLGNRVEQYF
J gene: TRBJ1-1; V gene: TRBV28; CDR3 protein: CASGGAPAGTEAFF
J gene: TRBJ2-2; V gene: TRBV4-2; CDR3 protein: CASSQAGQENGELFF
J gene: TRBJ2-1; V gene: TRBV9; CDR3 protein: CASSVRVAGAYYNEQFF
J gene: TRBJ1-2; V gene: TRBV2; CDR3 protein: CASSGNGGYGYTF
J gene: TRBJ2-5; V gene: TRBV11-2; CDR3 protein: CASSSSRGVVETQYF
J gene: TRBJ1-4; V gene: TRBV27; CDR3 protein: CASSSQGATNEKLFF
J gene: TRBJ1-5; V gene: TRBV7-9; CDR3 protein: CASSLAPGGSNQPQHF
J gene: TRBJ1-6; V gene: TRBV4-3; CDR3 protein: CASSQVVRNSPLHF
J gene: TRBJ2-1; V gene: TRBV7-2; CDR3 protein: CASSLGAANEQFF